The sequence of this T cell receptor (beta chain) was determined in a study of early T cells in non-severe SARS-CoV-2 infection. Overall study context: Unsorted whole blood bulk RNA was sequenced, with unpaired chains. Study-level points and caveats: In VDJdb matching, anti-spike CD8 responses were favored while private and CD4 specificities went missing.

The V end was cut by 4 bases, the J end by 4 bases, with 4 bases between. CDR3 length equals 12 residues. Germline V gene sequence: CDR1 SEHNR, CDR2 FQNEAQ (reference sequence). Individual cDNA molecules were tagged with unique molecular identifiers. TCRdb re-analysed the 5' RACE reads in MiXCR, keeping a single row per CDR3 protein. The table includes 95,000 to 100,000 distinct CDR3 sequences, approximately 9.9% detected once. This clonotype showed up many times. Its antigen is unidentified. The V gene is TRBV7-9, the J gene TRBJ2-2; the D is unclear. The sequencing input was whole blood. The source of this sequence is an adult who was a healthcare worker with PCR-confirmed SARS-CoV-2 infection or an uninfected control (not recorded which). The CDR3 is CASSSPTGELFF. The CDR3 nucleotides read TGTGCCAGCAGCTCACCCACCGGGGAGCTGTTTTTT.